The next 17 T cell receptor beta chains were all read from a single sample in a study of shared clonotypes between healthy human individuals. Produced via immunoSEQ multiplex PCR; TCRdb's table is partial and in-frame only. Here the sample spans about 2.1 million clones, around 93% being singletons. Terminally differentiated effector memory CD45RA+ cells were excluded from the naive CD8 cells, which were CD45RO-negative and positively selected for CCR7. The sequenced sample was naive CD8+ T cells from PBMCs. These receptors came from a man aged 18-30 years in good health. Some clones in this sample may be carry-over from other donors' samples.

The CDR3 nucleotides read TGTGCCAGCAGCCGGACAGGGAATAGCAATCAGCCCCAGCATTTT. Amino acid sequence: CASSRTGNSNQPQHF. The chain links TRBV7-8 to TRBJ1-5, with 8 nucleotides matching TRBD1. Trimming cost V 5 bases and J 0 bases; bases outside gene matches: 3. This CDR3 region has 15 residues. CDR1 is SGHVS, CDR2 FQNEAQ, per germline. The full variable domain, with the rest looked up from reference TRBV7-8 and TRBJ1-5, is GAGVSQSPRYKVAKRGQDVALRCDPISGHVSLFWYQQALGQGPEFLTYFQNEAQLDKSGLPSDRFFAERPEGSVSTLKIQRTQQEDSAVYLCASSRTGNSNQPQHFGDGTRLSIL.

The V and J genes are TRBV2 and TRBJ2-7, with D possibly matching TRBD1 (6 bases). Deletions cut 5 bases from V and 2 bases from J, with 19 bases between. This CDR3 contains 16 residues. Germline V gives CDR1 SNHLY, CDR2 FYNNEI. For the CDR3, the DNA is TGTGCCAGCAGTTGGGACAAATCCTCCCTCACCTACGAGCAGTACTTC. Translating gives CASSWDKSSLTYEQYF.

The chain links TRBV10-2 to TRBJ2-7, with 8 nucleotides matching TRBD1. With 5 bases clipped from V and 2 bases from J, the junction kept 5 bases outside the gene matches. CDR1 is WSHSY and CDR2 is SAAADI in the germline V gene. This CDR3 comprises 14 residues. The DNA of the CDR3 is TGCGCCAGCAGTCCCAGGACAGGGACCTACGAGCAGTACTTC. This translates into CASSPRTGTYEQYF.

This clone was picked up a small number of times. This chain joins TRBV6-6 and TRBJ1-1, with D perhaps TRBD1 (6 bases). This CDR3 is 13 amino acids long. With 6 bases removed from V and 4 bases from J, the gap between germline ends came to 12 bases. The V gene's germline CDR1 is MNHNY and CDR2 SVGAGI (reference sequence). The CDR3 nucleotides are TGTGCCAGCAGAATCGGACAGTCCACTGAAGCTTTCTTT. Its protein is CASRIGQSTEAFF.

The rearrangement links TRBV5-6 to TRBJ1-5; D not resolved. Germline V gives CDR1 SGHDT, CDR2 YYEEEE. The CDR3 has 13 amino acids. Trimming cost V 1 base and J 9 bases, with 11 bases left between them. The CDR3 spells CASSLWGVGPQHF. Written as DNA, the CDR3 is TGTGCCAGCAGCTTGTGGGGAGTGGGGCCCCAGCATTTT.

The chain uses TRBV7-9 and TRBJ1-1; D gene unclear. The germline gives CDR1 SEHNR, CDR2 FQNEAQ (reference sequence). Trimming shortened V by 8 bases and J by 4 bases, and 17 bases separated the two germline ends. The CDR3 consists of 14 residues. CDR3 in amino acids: CASGAAWRFTEAFF. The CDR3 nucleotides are TGTGCCAGCGGCGCGGCTTGGCGGTTCACTGAAGCTTTCTTT.

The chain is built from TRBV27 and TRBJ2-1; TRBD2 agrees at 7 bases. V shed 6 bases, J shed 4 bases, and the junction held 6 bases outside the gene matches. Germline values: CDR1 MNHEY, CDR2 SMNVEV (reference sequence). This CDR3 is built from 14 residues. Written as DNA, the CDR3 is TGTGCCAGCAGGAGGCTAGCGGCTTACAATGAGCAGTTCTTC. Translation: CASRRLAAYNEQFF.

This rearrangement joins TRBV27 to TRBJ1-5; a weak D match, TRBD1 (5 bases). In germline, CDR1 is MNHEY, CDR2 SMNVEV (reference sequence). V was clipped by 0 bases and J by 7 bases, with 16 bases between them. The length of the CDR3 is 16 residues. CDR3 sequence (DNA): TGTGCCAGCAGTTTATCGGGCGGGGGGGAGTGGCAGCCCCAGCATTTT. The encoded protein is CASSLSGGGEWQPQHF.

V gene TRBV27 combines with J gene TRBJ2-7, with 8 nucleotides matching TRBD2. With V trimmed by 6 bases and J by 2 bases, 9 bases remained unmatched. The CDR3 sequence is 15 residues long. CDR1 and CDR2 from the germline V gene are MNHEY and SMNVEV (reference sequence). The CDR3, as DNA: TGTGCCAGCAGCAGTCTAGCGGGCCAGCCCTACGAGCAGTACTTC. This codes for CASSSLAGQPYEQYF.

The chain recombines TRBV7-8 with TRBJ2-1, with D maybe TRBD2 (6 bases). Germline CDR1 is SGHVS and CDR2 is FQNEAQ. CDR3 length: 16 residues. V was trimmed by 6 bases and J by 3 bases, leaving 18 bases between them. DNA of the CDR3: TGTGCCAGCAGTCCCCCGGAGGGCCGGGACTACAATGAGCAGTTCTTC. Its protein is CASSPPEGRDYNEQFF.

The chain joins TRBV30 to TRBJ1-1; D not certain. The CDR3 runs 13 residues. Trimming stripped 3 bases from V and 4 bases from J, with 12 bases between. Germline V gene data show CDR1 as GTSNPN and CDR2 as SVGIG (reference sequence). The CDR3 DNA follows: TGTGCCTGGAGATCATTGATTGCCACTGAAGCTTTCTTT. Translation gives CAWRSLIATEAFF.

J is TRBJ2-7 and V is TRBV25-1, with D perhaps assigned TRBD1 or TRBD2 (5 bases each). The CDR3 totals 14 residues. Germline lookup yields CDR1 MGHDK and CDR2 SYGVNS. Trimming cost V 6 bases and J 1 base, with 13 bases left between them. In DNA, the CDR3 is TGTGCCAGCAGCCCGGGACGGCGGTCCTACGAGCAGTACTTC. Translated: CASSPGRRSYEQYF.

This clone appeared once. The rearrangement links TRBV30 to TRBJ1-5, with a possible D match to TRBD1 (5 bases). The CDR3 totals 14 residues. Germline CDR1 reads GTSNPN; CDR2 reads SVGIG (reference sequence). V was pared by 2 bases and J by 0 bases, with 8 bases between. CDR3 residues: CAWSSGGSNQPQHF. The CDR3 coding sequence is TGTGCCTGGAGTTCGGGGGGTAGCAATCAGCCCCAGCATTTT.

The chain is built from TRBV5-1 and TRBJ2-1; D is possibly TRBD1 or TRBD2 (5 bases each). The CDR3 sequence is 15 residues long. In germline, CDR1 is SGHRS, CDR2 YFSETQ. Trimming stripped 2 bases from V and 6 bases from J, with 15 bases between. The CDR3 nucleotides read TGCGCCAGCAGCTTAATCGGACGGGGACCCAATGAGCAGTTCTTC. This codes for CASSLIGRGPNEQFF.

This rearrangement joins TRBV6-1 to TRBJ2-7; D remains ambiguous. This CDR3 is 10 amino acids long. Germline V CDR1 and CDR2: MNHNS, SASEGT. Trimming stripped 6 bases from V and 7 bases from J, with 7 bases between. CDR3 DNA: TGTGCCAGCAGGGGTGGGGAGCAGTACTTC. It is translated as CASRGGEQYF.

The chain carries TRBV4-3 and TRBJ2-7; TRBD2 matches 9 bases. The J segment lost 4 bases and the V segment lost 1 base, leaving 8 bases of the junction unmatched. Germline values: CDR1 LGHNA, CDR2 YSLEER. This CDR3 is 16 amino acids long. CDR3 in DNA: TGCGCCAGCAGCCAAGGAACAGCGGGAGGACCGTACGAGCAGTACTTC. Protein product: CASSQGTAGGPYEQYF.

The CDR3 here is CASSGRQGSGEKLFF. CDR3 nucleotide sequence: TGTGCCAGCAGCGGCCGACAGGGCAGTGGTGAAAAACTGTTTTTT. This chain connects TRBV11-2 to TRBJ1-4; TRBD1 matches at 7 bases. The ends lost 5 bases at V and 7 bases at J; junction bases unmatched: 10. The CDR3 covers 15 residues. Germline loops: CDR1 SGHAT, CDR2 FQNNGV.